Below, 20 T cell receptor beta chains from the same sample are listed, as sequenced in a study of cytomegalovirus exposure and HLA in healthy donors. Measured with immunoSEQ multiplex PCR; TCRdb has only the in-frame clones, and not every one. The table lists about 44,000 clones, over 85% of them singletons. Material for sequencing was PBMCs. The receptor set was obtained from a woman aged 18-29 years in good health and CMV-seronegative.

V usage is TRBV9 and J usage is TRBJ2-1, with D unresolved. Trimming took off 3 bases at V and 6 bases at J, with 4 bases between the two ends. The CDR3 totals 11 residues. Germline-derived CDR1 and CDR2 are SGDLS and YYNGEE. The CDR3 spells CASSDFNEQFF. In DNA form, the CDR3 reads TGTGCCAGCAGCGACTTCAATGAGCAGTTCTTC.

This clone was found once. The V call is TRBV2, the J call TRBJ2-2; 7 bases align to TRBD1. This CDR3 is built from 15 residues. V was clipped by 7 bases and J by 2 bases; unmatched bases: 7. Germline values: CDR1 SNHLY, CDR2 FYNNEI. The CDR3 reads CASIWQGENTGELFF. For the CDR3, the DNA is TGTGCCAGCATTTGGCAGGGGGAAAACACCGGGGAGCTGTTTTTT.

DNA of the CDR3: TGTGCCAGCAGCTTAGACAGGGACACTGAAGCTTTCTTT. It yields the protein CASSLDRDTEAFF. This chain links TRBV7-3 with TRBJ1-1, with 7 bases lining up with TRBD1. This CDR3 is 13 amino acids long. The germline V gene has CDR1 SGHTA and CDR2 FQGTGA. V shed 2 bases, J shed 3 bases, and the junction held 0 bases outside the gene matches.

The CDR3 loop is CASSQDGTSGSYEQYF. The CDR3 DNA reads as TGTGCCAGCAGCCAAGATGGGACTAGCGGGAGCTACGAGCAGTACTTC. The V gene is TRBV4-2, the J gene TRBJ2-7; 14 positions agree with TRBD2. The CDR3 contains 16 residues. Trimming cost V 0 bases and J 3 bases; bases outside gene matches: 1. From germline, CDR1 is LGHNA and CDR2 YNFKEQ.

A word on this clone: Germline and junction disagree at one end, which may indicate a read error. The chain uses TRBV6-1 and TRBJ2-5; 15 bases are a match to TRBD2. CDR3 length equals 15 residues. CDR1 is MNHNS and CDR2 is SASEGT in the germline V gene. The CDR3 loop reads CASREGLAGGEAQYF. The CDR3 region has the DNA TGTGCCAGCAGGGAGGGACTAGCGGGAGGAGAGGCCCAGTACTTC.

V is TRBV7-9 and J is TRBJ1-5; D gene uncertain. V lost 1 base and J lost 3, with 7 bases in between. Germline V CDR1 and CDR2: SEHNR, FQNEAQ (reference sequence). The CDR3 spans 14 residues. CDR3 loop: CASSLDTNNQPQHF. DNA of the CDR3: TGTGCCAGCAGCTTAGACACCAACAATCAGCCCCAGCATTTT.

The chain is built from TRBV29-1 and TRBJ2-1; D possibly corresponds to TRBD1 (6 bases). Trimming pared 6 bases from V and 4 bases from J, leaving 16 bases between. CDR3 length: 14 amino acids. Per the germline V gene, CDR1 is SQVTM and CDR2 is ANQGSEA. The CDR3 spells CSVLGTSHYNEQFF. CDR3 coding DNA: TGCAGCGTATTGGGGACATCACATTACAATGAGCAGTTCTTC.

This clone has more than one count but fewer than ten. The chain is built from TRBV5-1 and TRBJ1-4; 9 positions match TRBD1. V lost 4 bases, J lost 7 bases, and 17 bases stayed unmatched. The CDR3 contains 18 residues. Germline CDR1 is SGHRS and CDR2 is YFSETQ. The CDR3 spells CASSRTLGTGIGGEKLFF. The CDR3 nucleotides read TGCGCCAGCAGCAGAACTCTCGGGACAGGGATTGGGGGTGAAAAACTGTTTTTT.

The chain joins TRBV4-2 to TRBJ1-6, with D unclear. Trimming took 0 bases from V and 4 from J, leaving 7 bases between them. CDR3 length: 15 residues. Germline assignment: CDR1 LGHNA and CDR2 YNFKEQ. CDR3 nucleotides: TGTGCCAGCAGCCAAGATTACCAGTATAATTCACCCCTCCACTTT. This codes for CASSQDYQYNSPLHF.

This chain links TRBV5-1 with TRBJ2-7; TRBD1 matches at 7 bases. The CDR3 totals 13 residues. Germline V gives CDR1 SGHRS, CDR2 YFSETQ. V shed 2 bases and J 5 bases; nucleotides not matched to a gene: 4. CDR3 bases: TGCGCCAGCAGCTTAGACAGGGCCCACGAGCAGTACTTC. Its protein is CASSLDRAHEQYF.

This clone has only one observation. The chain has TRBV25-1 and TRBJ2-3, with D tentatively TRBD1 (7 bases). Germline values: CDR1 MGHDK, CDR2 SYGVNS. V lost 1 base, J lost 4 bases, and 15 bases lay in between. This CDR3 contains 16 residues. The CDR3 nucleotides are TGTGCCAGCAGTGAATCCTCAGGGGGGAAGGCAGATACGCAGTATTTT. Amino acids: CASSESSGGKADTQYF.

The chain combines TRBV6-1 with TRBJ2-5; D ambiguous. Trimming shortened V by 2 bases and J by 0 bases, and 7 bases separated the two germline ends. The CDR3 spans 14 residues. Germline V CDR1 and CDR2: MNHNS, SASEGT. Here the CDR3 DNA reads TGTGCCAGCAGTGAATGGCAGGACCAAGAGACCCAGTACTTC. Translating gives CASSEWQDQETQYF.

The CDR3 here is CASRAGLINEKLFF. Written as DNA, the CDR3 is TGTGCCAGCAGGGCGGGACTGATTAATGAAAAACTGTTTTTT. The rearrangement joins TRBV2 to TRBJ1-4; D possibly corresponds to TRBD1 (5 bases). Germline V lookup: CDR1 SNHLY, CDR2 FYNNEI. The CDR3 runs to 14 residues. V was cut by 6 bases and J by 4 bases, with 12 bases left in between.

The chain has TRBV7-2 and TRBJ2-2, with 8 bases identical to TRBD1. The V and J ends lost 6 bases and 7 bases, in that order; junction bases with no gene match: 13. The CDR3 consists of 16 residues. Germline V CDR1 and CDR2: SGHTA, FQGNSA. DNA of the CDR3: TGTGCCAGCAGGAACCGACAGGGGAGTAAGAACGGGGAGCTGTTTTTT. This gives the protein CASRNRQGSKNGELFF.

This chain uses TRBV19 with TRBJ1-5; D gene uncertain. Per the germline V gene, CDR1 is LNHDA and CDR2 is SQIVND (reference sequence). This CDR3 contains 16 residues. Between the trimmed V and J ends, which lost 4 bases and 0 bases, there was a span of 13 bases. CDR3 in DNA: TGTGCCAGTAGTACTTCTCAGACACCTAGCAATCAGCCCCAGCATTTT. Protein product: CASSTSQTPSNQPQHF.

The rearrangement uses TRBV13 and TRBJ2-7, with TRBD1 matching over 10 bases. The germline gives CDR1 PRHDT, CDR2 FYEKMQ (reference sequence). V dropped 5 bases and J dropped 4; count of bases not matched to a gene: 2. The length of the CDR3 is 13 residues. The CDR3 DNA reads TGTGCCAGCAGCAAGGGACAGGGGTACGAGCAGTACTTC. Encoded protein: CASSKGQGYEQYF.

The chain recombines TRBV9 with TRBJ2-3; 9 bases map to TRBD1. CDR3 length: 14 amino acids. Germline V lookup: CDR1 SGDLS, CDR2 YYNGEE. V shed 4 bases and J 4 bases; nucleotides not matched to a gene: 4. CDR3 nucleotide sequence: TGTGCCAGCAGCCCGCGGACAGGGGCAGATACGCAGTATTTT. It codes for CASSPRTGADTQYF.

The rearrangement joins TRBV7-8 to TRBJ2-1; 10 bases fit TRBD1. The CDR3 has 17 residues. Germline CDR1 and CDR2: SGHVS and FQNEAQ. J was trimmed by 4 bases and V by 5 bases; bases with no gene match: 11. The CDR3: CASSLTGQGLRYNEQFF. In DNA, the CDR3 is TGTGCCAGCAGCCTTACGGGACAGGGGCTAAGGTACAATGAGCAGTTCTTC.

A single count supports this clone. The gene calls are TRBV28 and TRBJ2-1; D perhaps matches TRBD2 (6 bases). The CDR3 consists of 15 residues. V lost 5 bases and J lost 1, with 12 bases in between. Germline CDR1 reads MDHEN; CDR2 reads SYDVKM. CDR3 nucleotides: TGTGCCAGCAGTCAGACTAGTAGATCCTACAATGAGCAGTTCTTC. As protein: CASSQTSRSYNEQFF.

The rearrangement uses TRBV9 and TRBJ1-1, with TRBD1 matching over 7 bases. CDR3 length equals 15 residues. After removal of 2 bases from V and 3 bases from J, the junction contained 7 bases not matched to a gene. CDR1 SGDLS and CDR2 YYNGEE come from the germline V gene. CDR3 loop: CASSVGGRGDTEAFF. The CDR3 DNA follows: TGTGCCAGCAGCGTGGGGGGCAGGGGGGACACTGAAGCTTTCTTT.